This T cell receptor beta chain is drawn from a study of lymphopenia after photon versus proton radiotherapy. Study observations and caveats: Relative stability marked proton patients; photon patients lost diversity and naive cells. After lymphocyte nadir, photon-treated repertoires showed oligoclonal expansion, especially CD8+ Temra.

Profiling relied on immunoSEQ multiplex PCR, and the TCRdb table lists in-frame clones only, not all of them. The profile shows approximately 45,000 clones, 85% of them singletons. Points on this clone: Its antigen is currently unknown.

The CDR3 has 13 amino acids. V lost 5 bases and J lost 6; bases outside the gene matches: 5. Germline V gives CDR1 MNHEY, CDR2 SVGAGI. This clonotype was sampled from a man aged 35 to 55 with gastric cancer. Specimen: peripheral blood, collected from a patient treated with photon-based radiotherapy. The rearrangement uses TRBV6-5 and TRBJ2-5, with TRBD2 matching over 8 bases. CDR3 in amino acids: CASSNQRGQTQYF. CDR3 bases: TGTGCCAGCAGTAACCAGCGGGGGCAGACCCAGTACTTC.